One and the same sample provided the 12 T cell receptor beta chains below, sequenced in a study of OX40 agonist ivuxolimab in advanced cancers. Repertoires were generated with immunoSEQ multiplex PCR, while TCRdb's copy carries only in-frame clones and drops some. The sample lists 60,000 or so clones, 70% to 90% occurring once. The material sequenced was CD4+ or CD8+ T cells sorted from blood, taken in a trial of the OX40 agonist ivuxolimab. These receptors all come from an adult with an advanced solid tumor such as melanoma, head and neck, liver or kidney cancer.

CDR3 bases: TGTGCCAGCAGCCAAGAAGGGCAGGGAGGGTACAATGAGCAGTTCTTC. Amino acids: CASSQEGQGGYNEQFF. The rearrangement uses TRBV4-2 and TRBJ2-1, with 7 bases identical to TRBD2. Germline CDR1 and CDR2: LGHNA and YNFKEQ. Trimming took 0 bases from V and 4 from J; bases not matched to a gene: 6. CDR3 length equals 16 residues.

J is TRBJ2-2 and V is TRBV18, with D tentatively TRBD1 (5 bases). The V and J ends lost 5 bases and 6 bases respectively, with 7 bases between them. This CDR3 has 12 amino acids. CDR1 is KGHSH and CDR2 is LQKENI in the germline V gene. The CDR3 spells CASSTGPGELFF. In nucleotides, the CDR3 is TGTGCCAGCTCAACAGGCCCCGGGGAGCTGTTTTTT.

This chain uses TRBV11-2 with TRBJ2-4, with TRBD1 matching over 11 bases. The trim removed 5 bases at V and 8 bases at J, leaving 11 bases unmatched. The CDR3 is 16 residues long. Germline V gene lookup returns CDR1 SGHAT and CDR2 FQNNGV. The CDR3 reads CASSPGQGALNDIQYF. The CDR3 DNA reads TGTGCCAGCAGCCCAGGACAGGGGGCGCTTAATGACATTCAGTACTTC.

The chain has TRBV5-4 and TRBJ2-1; 11 bases map to TRBD2. Losses at the gene ends were 2 bases for V and 6 bases for J; bases not matched to a gene: 1. CDR1 is SGHNT, CDR2 YYREEE, per germline (reference sequence). The CDR3 runs 14 residues. In nucleotides, the CDR3 is TGTGCCAGCAGCTTAACTAGCGGGGGCAATGAGCAGTTCTTC. It specifies CASSLTSGGNEQFF.

This clone has only one observation. The chain couples TRBV29-1 to TRBJ1-2; D gene unclear. Trimming took off 0 bases at V and 2 bases at J, with 7 bases between the two ends. This CDR3 has 13 residues. Germline CDR1 is SQVTM and CDR2 is ANQGSEA. Here the CDR3 DNA reads TGCAGCGTTGAAGATCGCCCCAACTATGGCTACACCTTC. Its translation is CSVEDRPNYGYTF.

The CDR3 coding sequence is TGTGCCAGCAGTGCCGGGAAAATCCGAGGGGAGCTGTTTTTT. Residues: CASSAGKIRGELFF. The J gene is TRBJ2-2, the V gene TRBV6-1; a possible D gene is TRBD2 (5 bases). Germline V gene lookup returns CDR1 MNHNS and CDR2 SASEGT. The ends were cut back, 4 bases at V and 8 bases at J, with 14 bases in the middle. The CDR3 has 14 residues.

This clone came up once. The chain employs TRBV5-5 and TRBJ2-1; D might be TRBD2 (6 bases). Trimming took 4 bases from V and 9 from J, leaving 14 bases between them. CDR3 length: 13 amino acids. Per the germline V gene, CDR1 is SGHKS and CDR2 is YYEKEE (reference sequence). The DNA of the CDR3 is TGTGCCAGCAGCCCCACCGGAGGGATTGAGCAGTTCTTC. Translating gives CASSPTGGIEQFF.

V and J are TRBV2 and TRBJ2-3; tentative D call: TRBD2 (5 bases). The CDR3 consists of 12 residues. Between the trimmed V and J ends, which lost 8 bases and 1 base, there was a span of 7 bases. Per the germline V gene, CDR1 is SNHLY and CDR2 is FYNNEI. The CDR3 protein is CASLEGTDTQYF. The CDR3 DNA reads TGTGCCAGCCTGGAGGGCACAGATACGCAGTATTTT.

The gene calls are TRBV7-6 and TRBJ2-1; possible D gene TRBD2, 6 bases. The germline CDR1 and CDR2 sequences are SGHVS and FNYEAQ. The CDR3 is 14 residues long. With 5 bases removed from V and 7 bases from J, the gap between germline ends came to 15 bases. The CDR3 loop reads CASSLSGLGNEQFF. The CDR3 region has the DNA TGTGCCAGCAGCCTCAGCGGGCTTGGGAATGAGCAGTTCTTC.

This clone appeared once. The chain joins TRBV29-1 to TRBJ2-5, with D possibly TRBD1 on 7 matching bases. The CDR3 has 17 residues. Germline V gene data show CDR1 as SQVTM and CDR2 as ANQGSEA. In DNA, the CDR3 is TGCAGTGCATCAGGGGGATCTGGTTCGGGAGTTTTGGAGACCCAGTACTTC. Protein: CSASGGSGSGVLETQYF.

The V gene is TRBV28, the J gene TRBJ2-5, with 14 bases aligning to TRBD2. With V trimmed by 5 bases and J by 4 bases, 12 bases remained unmatched. Germline assignment: CDR1 MDHEN and CDR2 SYDVKM. The CDR3 consists of 18 residues. CDR3: CASSQTGTSGRGPETQYF. DNA of the CDR3: TGTGCCAGCAGTCAAACCGGGACTAGCGGGAGAGGACCAGAGACCCAGTACTTC. The full variable domain, in which reference TRBV28 and TRBJ2-5 provide the parts outside the CDR3, is DVKVTQSSRYLVKRTGEKVFLECVQDMDHENMFWYRQDPGLGLRLIYFSYDVKMKEKGDIPEGYSVSREKKERFSLILESASTNQTSMYLCASSQTGTSGRGPETQYFGPGTRLLVL.

The gene calls are TRBV6-1 and TRBJ2-5; 10 bases align to TRBD2. V trimming: 3 bases; J trimming: 5 bases; junction bases outside the gene matches: 6. Germline values: CDR1 MNHNS, CDR2 SASEGT. This CDR3 region has 15 residues. The DNA for the CDR3 is TGTGCCAGCAGTGATGACAGCGGGAGGGCTGAGACCCAGTACTTC. This encodes CASSDDSGRAETQYF.